The rows below give T cell receptor beta chains drawn from one sample of a study of blood T cell repertoires in COVID-19. The assay was immunoSEQ multiplex PCR, and TCRdb's table has in-frame clones only and misses some. The repertoire holds over 200,000 clones, with around 83% as singletons. The specimen was peripheral blood. The receptor set was obtained from a woman aged 45-59 years with acute or convalescent COVID-19. Both conserved end residues are part of each CDR3. The order of the fields is clone size, J gene, V gene, D gene, CDR3 DNA, CDR3 protein. A D gene is named only where the DNA matches it firmly. Clone size is shown for a subset of rows, as once, few, many or a class of expanded clone.

abundance: .
j_gene: TRBJ2-7
v_gene: TRBV5-1
d_gene: TRBD1
CDR3nt: TGCGCCAGCAGCTCCGAATCCGGGACAGTGTACGAGCAGTACTTC
CDR3aa: CASSSESGTVYEQYF

abundance: .
j_gene: TRBJ2-7
v_gene: TRBV9
d_gene: .
CDR3nt: TGTGCCAGCAGCGCCTCGTCAAGGGGCGGTAGTTACGAGCAGTACTTC
CDR3aa: CASSASSRGGSYEQYF

abundance: .
j_gene: TRBJ2-3
v_gene: TRBV2
d_gene: TRBD1
CDR3nt: TGTGCCAGCACCAAGGACAGGGGTTCAGATACGCAGTATTTT
CDR3aa: CASTKDRGSDTQYF

abundance: .
j_gene: TRBJ2-1
v_gene: TRBV20-1
d_gene: TRBD2
CDR3nt: TGCAGTGCTAGTATGGCTAGCGGGATTCACAATGAGCAGTTCTTC
CDR3aa: CSASMASGIHNEQFF

abundance: .
j_gene: TRBJ2-7
v_gene: TRBV28
d_gene: .
CDR3nt: TGTGCCAGCAGTTGGGGACTGAACTACGAGCAGTACTTC
CDR3aa: CASSWGLNYEQYF

abundance: .
j_gene: TRBJ2-1
v_gene: TRBV7-2
d_gene: .
CDR3nt: TGTGCCAGCAGCTTACAGACGGGAGAGTTGAATGAGCAGTTCTTC
CDR3aa: CASSLQTGELNEQFF

abundance: .
j_gene: TRBJ2-3
v_gene: TRBV19
d_gene: .
CDR3nt: TGTGCCAGTAGCCAGAGGGGGAACACAGATACGCAGTATTTT
CDR3aa: CASSQRGNTDTQYF

abundance: .
j_gene: TRBJ1-6
v_gene: TRBV25-1
d_gene: TRBD1
CDR3nt: TGTGCCAGCAGTGAAGGACAGGGCAACTATAATTCACCCCTCCACTTT
CDR3aa: CASSEGQGNYNSPLHF

abundance: .
j_gene: TRBJ1-1
v_gene: TRBV28
d_gene: .
CDR3nt: TGTGCCAGCACCCCCAACCCAGGGGAGTTGAACACTGAAGCTTTCTTT
CDR3aa: CASTPNPGELNTEAFF

abundance: .
j_gene: TRBJ1-5
v_gene: TRBV6-5
d_gene: .
CDR3nt: TGTGCCAGCAGGAGGGGCAATCAGCCCCAGCATTTT
CDR3aa: CASRRGNQPQHF

abundance: .
j_gene: TRBJ2-1
v_gene: TRBV24-1
d_gene: TRBD2
CDR3nt: TGTGCCACCAGTGATTCGACTAGCGGGAGAATCCATGAGCAGTTCTTC
CDR3aa: CATSDSTSGRIHEQFF

abundance: .
j_gene: TRBJ2-7
v_gene: TRBV19
d_gene: TRBD1
CDR3nt: TGTGCCAGTAGTATATCACAGGGGAGCGCCGAGCAGTACTTC
CDR3aa: CASSISQGSAEQYF

abundance: .
j_gene: TRBJ2-6
v_gene: TRBV2
d_gene: .
CDR3nt: TGTGCCAGCAGTGAAAGGAGGGCCCCTGGGGCCAACGTCCTGACTTTC
CDR3aa: CASSERRAPGANVLTF

abundance: .
j_gene: TRBJ2-2
v_gene: TRBV15
d_gene: TRBD1
CDR3nt: TGTGCCACCAGCAGTCAGGGGGCGGGCTGGAACACCGGGGAGCTGTTTTTT
CDR3aa: CATSSQGAGWNTGELFF

abundance: .
j_gene: TRBJ2-5
v_gene: TRBV5-5
d_gene: .
CDR3nt: TGTGCCAGCAGCTTGGACAGGCTGGAGACCCAGTACTTC
CDR3aa: CASSLDRLETQYF

abundance: once
j_gene: TRBJ1-6
v_gene: TRBV28
d_gene: .
CDR3nt: TGTGCCAGCAGACGACAGGCGCATTCACCCCTCCACTTT
CDR3aa: CASRRQAHSPLHF